Listed here are 21 T cell receptor beta chains from one sample, sequenced in a study of PD-1 blockade in mismatch repair-deficient tumors. Using immunoSEQ multiplex PCR, the repertoire was profiled, and TCRdb retains in-frame clones only, with some absent. The sample consists of 12,000 to 15,000 clones, more than 65% of them appearing once. The sequences come from PBMCs, collected around 15 weeks after starting pembrolizumab. These receptors originate from an adult with mismatch repair-deficient cancer.

The genes are TRBV30 and TRBJ2-4; a possible D gene is TRBD2 (5 bases). With 5 bases removed from V and 0 bases from J, the gap between germline ends came to 8 bases. The CDR3 has 13 residues. The V gene's germline CDR1 is GTSNPN and CDR2 SVGIG (reference sequence). CDR3 bases: TGTGCCTGGCGAGGGATAGCCAAAAACATTCAGTACTTC. Amino acid sequence: CAWRGIAKNIQYF.

CDR3 residues: CASSIEGQGVNQPQHF. The CDR3 DNA follows: TGTGCCAGTAGTATCGAGGGACAGGGGGTAAATCAGCCCCAGCATTTT. V usage is TRBV19 and J usage is TRBJ1-5; TRBD1 agrees at 11 bases. Germline CDR1 LNHDA, CDR2 SQIVND (reference sequence). V was clipped by 3 bases and J by 4 bases; unmatched bases: 5. The CDR3 length is 16 residues.

This sequence joins TRBV30 and TRBJ2-1, with 13 nucleotides matching TRBD2. V dropped 3 bases and J dropped 7; count of bases not matched to a gene: 3. The germline CDR1 and CDR2 sequences are GTSNPN and SVGIG (reference sequence). CDR3 length: 14 amino acids. CDR3 sequence: CAWSPTSGRNEQFF. CDR3 coding DNA: TGTGCCTGGAGCCCGACTAGCGGGAGGAATGAGCAGTTCTTC.

This chain connects TRBV28 to TRBJ2-1, with 7 bases matching TRBD1. Germline CDR1 MDHEN, CDR2 SYDVKM. The CDR3 sequence is 14 residues long. J was trimmed by 5 bases and V by 5 bases; bases with no gene match: 6. CDR3 DNA sequence: TGTGCCAGCAGTATACTACAGGGGAACAATGAGCAGTTCTTC. The encoded protein is CASSILQGNNEQFF.

This chain joins TRBV6-1 and TRBJ2-5, with TRBD1 matching 8 bases. The CDR3 has 16 residues. Per the germline V gene, CDR1 is MNHNS and CDR2 is SASEGT. Trimming at V came to 4 bases and at J to 4 bases, leaving 11 bases not matched to a gene. CDR3 DNA: TGTGCCAGCAGTGTACGGACAGGGAGTGTTCGAGAGACCCAGTACTTC. This codes for CASSVRTGSVRETQYF.

The chain joins TRBV19 to TRBJ2-7; the match to TRBD2 covers 7 bases. Germline lookup yields CDR1 LNHDA and CDR2 SQIVND (reference sequence). Losses at the gene ends were 5 bases for V and 6 bases for J; bases not matched to a gene: 13. There are 15 residues in the CDR3. CDR3 sequence (DNA): TGTGCCAGTAGTCCGACTAGCAGAATTCTCGGCGAGCAGTACTTC. This encodes CASSPTSRILGEQYF.

The J gene is TRBJ1-3, the V gene TRBV30; D uncertain. The V gene lost 5 bases and the J gene lost 3 bases, with 14 bases spanning the gap. CDR1 is GTSNPN, CDR2 SVGIG, per germline (reference sequence). The CDR3 extends over 14 amino acids. The DNA for the CDR3 is TGTGCCTGGTCTAAAGGCGGCGGTGGAAACACCATATATTTT. Protein sequence: CAWSKGGGGNTIYF.

The chain recombines TRBV19 with TRBJ1-2, with a tentative D call TRBD1 (5 bases). V was cut by 7 bases and J by 5 bases, with 17 bases left in between. The CDR3 is 14 amino acids. Per germline, CDR1 LNHDA and CDR2 SQIVND (reference sequence). CDR3 residues: CASTQGGARYGYTF. CDR3 sequence (DNA): TGTGCCAGTACCCAGGGCGGGGCGAGGTATGGCTACACCTTC. The variable domain in full, with the rest retrieved from reference TRBV19 and TRBJ1-2, is DGGITQSPKYLFRKEGQNVTLSCEQNLNHDAMYWYRQDPGQGLRLIYYSQIVNDFQKGDIAEGYSVSREKKESFPLTVTSAQKNPTAFYLCASTQGGARYGYTFGSGTRLTVV.

The J gene is TRBJ1-4, the V gene TRBV28; TRBD1 might be the D (5 bases). V was trimmed by 6 bases and J by 0 bases, leaving 14 bases between them. Germline lookup yields CDR1 MDHEN and CDR2 SYDVKM. There are 16 residues in the CDR3. The CDR3 here is CASSFDRIATNEKLFF. CDR3 DNA sequence: TGTGCCAGCAGCTTCGACAGAATCGCAACTAATGAAAAACTGTTTTTT. The full variable domain, in which reference TRBV28 and TRBJ1-4 provide the parts outside the CDR3, is DVKVTQSSRYLVKRTGEKVFLECVQDMDHENMFWYRQDPGLGLRLIYFSYDVKMKEKGDIPEGYSVSREKKERFSLILESASTNQTSMYLCASSFDRIATNEKLFFGSGTQLSVL.

Only a few counts were recorded for this clone. The same CDR3 can be traced to other DNA sequences in this sample. The CDR3 here is CASSPWRAIVGEQYF. The CDR3, as DNA: TGTGCCAGCAGCCCATGGAGGGCGATAGTTGGCGAGCAGTACTTC. The chain has TRBV7-2 and TRBJ2-7; a possible D gene is TRBD2 (6 bases). V lost 5 bases and J lost 6, with 20 bases in between. CDR1 is SGHTA and CDR2 is FQGNSA in the germline V gene. The CDR3 loop spans 15 amino acids.

The chain uses TRBV19 and TRBJ2-5; unclear D gene. The CDR3 has 12 residues. V shed 6 bases and J shed 3 bases, with 8 bases lying between them. Germline V lookup: CDR1 LNHDA, CDR2 SQIVND (reference sequence). The CDR3 DNA sequence: TGTGCCAGTAGGGCGGAAAAAGAGACCCAGTACTTC. Its protein product is CASRAEKETQYF.

The chain has TRBV14 and TRBJ2-5; tentative D call: TRBD2 (5 bases). Germline CDR1 and CDR2: SGHDN and FVKESK. The CDR3 totals 16 residues. Trimming removed 4 bases from V and 2 bases from J, with 17 bases in between. In DNA form, the CDR3 reads TGTGCCAGCAGCCCTAACCCGGGATTTCGGCAAGAGACCCAGTACTTC. This translates into CASSPNPGFRQETQYF.

This clone occurred once. The chain carries TRBV28 and TRBJ2-1, with unresolved D. V was trimmed by 1 base and J by 10 bases, leaving 5 bases between them. This CDR3 comprises 11 residues. Germline lookup yields CDR1 MDHEN and CDR2 SYDVKM. The CDR3 nucleotides read TGTGCCAGCAGTTTATCTAGGGAGCAGTTCTTC. It yields the protein CASSLSREQFF.

This chain uses TRBV7-6 with TRBJ2-3, with 10 nucleotides matching TRBD2. After removal of 5 bases from V and 0 bases from J, the junction contained 8 bases not matched to a gene. Germline V gene sequence: CDR1 SGHVS, CDR2 FNYEAQ. This CDR3 region has 17 residues. DNA of the CDR3: TGTGCCAGCAGCCGGCCCAGCGGGAGGGTCAGCACAGATACGCAGTATTTT. Residues: CASSRPSGRVSTDTQYF. The whole variable domain, filled in from reference TRBV7-6 and TRBJ2-3, reads GAGVSQSPRYKVTKRGQDVALRCDPISGHVSLYWYRQALGQGPEFLTYFNYEAQQDKSGLPNDRFSAERPEGSISTLTIQRTEQRDSAMYRCASSRPSGRVSTDTQYFGPGTRLTVL.

The rearrangement uses TRBV7-9 and TRBJ2-7; 8 bases map to TRBD2. CDR1 is SEHNR, CDR2 FQNEAQ, per germline (reference sequence). This CDR3 spans 14 amino acids. Trimming cost V 7 bases and J 6 bases; bases outside gene matches: 11. CDR3 in amino acids: CASTFSGTTGEQYF. CDR3 nucleotides: TGTGCCAGCACTTTTAGCGGGACGACGGGCGAGCAGTACTTC. Drawing the rest from reference TRBV7-9 and TRBJ2-7, the complete variable domain is DTGVSQNPRHKITKRGQNVTFRCDPISEHNRLYWYRQTLGQGPEFLTYFQNEAQLEKSRLLSDRFSAERPKGSFSTLEIQRTEQGDSAMYLCASTFSGTTGEQYFGPGTRLTVT.

Comment on this clone: A junction boundary mismatches the germline segment, possibly from a read error. The CDR3 sequence is CASSLKGLSYNGQFF. The DNA for the CDR3 is TGTGCCAGCAGTTTAAAGGGACTGTCCTACAATGGGCAGTTCTTC. This chain joins TRBV27 and TRBJ2-1; tentative D call: TRBD2 (6 bases). CDR1 MNHEY and CDR2 SMNVEV come from the germline V gene (reference sequence). This CDR3 contains 15 residues.

This clone turned up a few times. The chain employs TRBV10-3 and TRBJ2-7; perhaps TRBD1 as D (6 bases). V lost 0 bases, J lost 1 base, and 13 bases lay in between. Per the germline V gene, CDR1 is ENHRY and CDR2 is SYGVKD. This CDR3 spans 16 amino acids. DNA for the CDR3: TGTGCCATCAGTGAGTCTGAGGGGGACGGGTCCTACGAGCAGTACTTC. This translates into CAISESEGDGSYEQYF.

V gene TRBV7-3 combines with J gene TRBJ1-2; 7 positions match TRBD1. CDR1 SGHTA and CDR2 FQGTGA come from the germline V gene. Trimming removed 4 bases from V and 8 bases from J; junction bases left unmatched: 13. CDR3 length: 15 amino acids. CDR3 nucleotide sequence: TGTGCCAGCAGCTCAAGCCCTCCAGGGGGAGGAGGCTACACCTTC. Its protein product is CASSSSPPGGGGYTF. Based on the CDR3 plus reference TRBV7-3 and TRBJ1-2, the full variable domain is GAGVSQTPSNKVTEKGKYVELRCDPISGHTALYWYRQSLGQGPEFLIYFQGTGAADDSGLPNDRFFAVRPEGSVSTLKIQRTERGDSAVYLCASSSSPPGGGGYTFGSGTRLTVV.

The chain employs TRBV6-5 and TRBJ1-5; 8 nucleotides match TRBD1. This CDR3 has 14 residues. Germline V gene data show CDR1 as MNHEY and CDR2 as SVGAGI. V shed 0 bases and J 6 bases; nucleotides not matched to a gene: 1. CDR3 nucleotide sequence: TGTGCCAGCAGTTACTCAGGGACAGGTCAGCCCCAGCATTTT. This gives the protein CASSYSGTGQPQHF.

The rearrangement uses TRBV5-5 and TRBJ1-3, with TRBD1 matching over 9 bases. Germline CDR1 reads SGHKS; CDR2 reads YYEKEE (reference sequence). The V gene end was trimmed by 2 bases and the J gene end by 4 bases; junction bases not matched to a gene: 7. The CDR3 is 16 amino acids. CDR3 loop: CASSLTGGFLGNTIYF. DNA for the CDR3: TGTGCCAGCAGCTTAACAGGGGGCTTTTTAGGAAACACCATATATTTT.

The chain joins TRBV14 to TRBJ1-1; tentative D call: TRBD1 (5 bases). There are 17 residues in the CDR3. From germline, CDR1 is SGHDN and CDR2 FVKESK. V was cut by 6 bases and J by 3 bases, with 23 bases left in between. The CDR3 sequence is CASSEHAGHSVDTEAFF. CDR3 DNA: TGTGCCAGCAGTGAACATGCTGGACACTCTGTCGACACTGAAGCTTTCTTT.